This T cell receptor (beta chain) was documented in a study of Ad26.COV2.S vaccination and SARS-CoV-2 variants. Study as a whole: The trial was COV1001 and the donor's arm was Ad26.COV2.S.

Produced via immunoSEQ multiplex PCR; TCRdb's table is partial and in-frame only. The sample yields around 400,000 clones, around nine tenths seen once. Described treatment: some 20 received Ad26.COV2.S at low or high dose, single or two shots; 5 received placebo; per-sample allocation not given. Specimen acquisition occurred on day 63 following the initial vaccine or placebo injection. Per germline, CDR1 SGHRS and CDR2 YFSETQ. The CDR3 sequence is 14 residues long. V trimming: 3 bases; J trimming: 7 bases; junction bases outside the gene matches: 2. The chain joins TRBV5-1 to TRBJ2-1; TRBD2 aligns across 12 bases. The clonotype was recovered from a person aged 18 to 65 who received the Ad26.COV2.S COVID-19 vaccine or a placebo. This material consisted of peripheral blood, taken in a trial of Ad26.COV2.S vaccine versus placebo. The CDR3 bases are TGCGCCAGCAGCTACGGGACTAGCGGGAATGAGCAGTTCTTC. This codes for CASSYGTSGNEQFF.